This section outlines one T cell receptor beta chain sequence together with its context. This CDR3 contains 14 residues. Germline V gene lookup returns CDR1 SGHNT and CDR2 YENEEA. V was clipped by 1 base and J by 6 bases; unmatched bases: 2. This sample is drawn from a study of shared T cell receptors in the human thymus. The data were produced by immunoSEQ multiplex PCR, yet TCRdb's version contains in-frame clones alone and is incomplete. The profile covers hundreds of thousands of clones, with 87% appearing a single time and 0.0094% taken by the ten largest. These data also formed part of another study, on human thymus T cells. That paper states: Having corrective surgery for congenital heart defects, healthy Finnish infants were the ones who donated. In corrective heart surgery, resections were taken, and these provided the thymus tissue.

The sequence was obtained from a boy under three years old with a congenital heart defect. The gene calls are TRBV11-3 and TRBJ2-4, with 8 bases that match TRBD1. Sequencing used thymocytes. In nucleotides, the CDR3 is TGTGCCAGCAGCTTAGGGACAGGGCCAAACATTCAGTACTTC. It yields the protein CASSLGTGPNIQYF.